This TCR beta chain was sequenced in a study of T cells in Graves' hyperthyroidism and ophthalmopathy. The CDR3 has 14 residues. CDR1 is DFQATT and CDR2 is SNEGSKA in the germline V gene (reference sequence). V was clipped by 1 base and J by 4 bases, with 11 bases between them. This clonotype was counted at least ten times. The TCR beta CDR3 regions underwent amplification using RNA transcripts as the source. First-round RT-PCR of the TCR CDR3 relied on the HTBI primer set. TCRdb itself ran the multiplex PCR reads through MiXCR, one entry per CDR3 protein. Among roughly 500,000 distinct CDR3 sequences, roughly 25% were seen once, and the ten largest hold approximately 10%.

The rearrangement joins TRBV20-1 to TRBJ1-3, with no clear D. Sequencing was performed on blood. The TCR comes from a woman in her twenties or thirties with Graves' ophthalmopathy. The CDR3, as DNA: TGCAGTGCTAGAGGGTCCTTGGGCGGAAACACCATATATTTT. This encodes CSARGSLGGNTIYF.